This T cell receptor beta chain derives from a study of T cell responses to AZD1222 COVID-19 vaccine. Regarding this clone: Its target is not known.

Regarding the study as a whole: Just a handful of AZD1222 recipients were seropositive at baseline. The repertoires were collected only after the peak T cell response.

V lost 6 bases and J 2 bases, leaving 11 bases between the germline ends. The CDR3 has 13 residues. Germline loops: CDR1 KGHSH, CDR2 LQKENI. TCRdb's copy holds only in-frame clones and misses some; the assay was immunoSEQ multiplex PCR. The sample includes 150,000 to 200,000 clones, around 87% seen only once; the top ten take about 2.5%. The rearrangement links TRBV18 to TRBJ2-7, with D maybe TRBD2 (6 bases). The sequences come from peripheral blood, collected on day 0 of MenACWY control vaccination. This TCR was sampled from an adult in good health. The CDR3 nucleotides are TGTGCCAGCTCGCGGGGAGACACCTACGAGCAGTACTTC. It codes for CASSRGDTYEQYF.